The 14 T cell receptor beta chains below all came from one sample that was sequenced in a study of T-cell reconstitution after alpha-beta-depleted transplantation in children. Unique molecular identifiers were used in preparing the TCRbeta library. One entry per CDR3 protein results from TCRdb running MiXCR on the PCR reads. The sample records hundreds of thousands of distinct CDR3 sequences, 10% to 15% being singletons. Specimen: PBMCs, mostly from graft donor cells, collected 360 days after TCRalphabeta/CD19-depleted stem cell transplant. These receptors were taken from a male patient aged 10 to 17 who had a stem cell transplant for acute myeloid leukemia, so the T cells may come from the graft donor.

This clonotype was seen a few times. The J gene is TRBJ1-5, the V gene TRBV9; a possible D gene is TRBD1 (6 bases). There are 14 residues in the CDR3. Trimming left V 0 bases short and J 5 bases short, with 9 bases between. Germline-derived CDR1 and CDR2 are SGDLS and YYNGEE. CDR3: CASSVEGGDQPQHF. The DNA for the CDR3 is TGTGCCAGCAGCGTAGAAGGGGGAGATCAGCCCCAGCATTTT.

The chain employs TRBV4-3 and TRBJ2-7; D is ambiguous. V was pared by 1 base and J by 3 bases, with 7 bases between. CDR1 and CDR2 from the germline V gene are LGHNA and YSLEER. This CDR3 has 13 amino acids. This CDR3 is CASSQGRHYEQYF. As DNA, the CDR3 is TGCGCCAGCAGCCAAGGCCGACACTACGAGCAGTACTTC.

This clonotype was observed a handful of times. The chain carries TRBV28 and TRBJ1-2, with a tentative D call TRBD1 (5 bases). CDR1 is MDHEN and CDR2 is SYDVKM in the germline V gene. The CDR3 spans 13 residues. Deletions cut 6 bases from V and 4 bases from J, with 12 bases between. CDR3 DNA: TGTGCCAGCAGCCCGGGGGGTTCCTATGGCTACACCTTC. This sequence encodes CASSPGGSYGYTF.

This clonotype was picked up a small number of times. The chain combines TRBV20-1 with TRBJ2-1; tentatively, D is TRBD2 (7 bases). The V end lost 7 bases, the J end lost 9 bases, and 25 bases lay between the germline ends. This CDR3 is built from 15 residues. Germline V gene data show CDR1 as DFQATT and CDR2 as SNEGSKA (reference sequence). The DNA for the CDR3 is TGCAGTGTTTTCGGCGCGGCGGGGGCCTTAGGTGAGCAGTTCTTC. It yields the protein CSVFGAAGALGEQFF.

CDR3 region: CSAEAADTQYF. DNA for the CDR3: TGCAGTGCTGAGGCAGCAGATACGCAGTATTTT. V and J are TRBV20-1 and TRBJ2-3; D gene ambiguous. Trimming cost V 5 bases and J 4 bases, with 7 bases left between them. Germline values: CDR1 DFQATT, CDR2 SNEGSKA (reference sequence). The CDR3 is 11 residues long.

This clonotype was picked up a small number of times. The V and J genes are TRBV5-1 and TRBJ2-7; TRBD2 aligns across 8 bases. V dropped 3 bases and J dropped 0; count of bases not matched to a gene: 20. Germline V gene data show CDR1 as SGHRS and CDR2 as YFSETQ. The CDR3 consists of 20 residues. CDR3: CASSSHRTENLAGLSYEQYF. CDR3 coding DNA: TGCGCCAGCAGCTCCCACCGGACGGAAAACCTAGCGGGCCTCTCCTACGAGCAGTACTTC. Full variable domain (remainder filled in from reference TRBV5-1 and TRBJ2-7): KAGVTQTPRYLIKTRGQQVTLSCSPISGHRSVSWYQQTPGQGLQFLFEYFSETQRNKGNFPGRFSGRQFSNSRSEMNVSTLELGDSALYLCASSSHRTENLAGLSYEQYFGPGTRLTVT.

This clonotype has a handful of counts. This rearrangement joins TRBV24-1 to TRBJ2-1; 9 bases line up with TRBD2. With V trimmed by 4 bases and J by 4 bases, 7 bases remained unmatched. The germline V gene has CDR1 KGHDR and CDR2 SFDVKD. CDR3 length: 16 residues. The CDR3 bases are TGTGCCACCAGTGACCCGGGGGGACTAGCATACAATGAGCAGTTCTTC. It is translated as CATSDPGGLAYNEQFF.

V and J are TRBV4-2 and TRBJ2-7, with 8 bases lining up with TRBD1. Germline CDR1 and CDR2: LGHNA and YNFKEQ. The CDR3 length is 18 residues. The J segment lost 7 bases and the V segment lost 0 bases, leaving 17 bases of the junction unmatched. CDR3 bases: TGTGCCAGCAGCCAAGATTCCCCGTCAGGGGGCTTACTTCGGGAGCAGTACTTC. Amino acids: CASSQDSPSGGLLREQYF.

J is TRBJ2-1 and V is TRBV6-2 or TRBV6-3; D is tentatively TRBD1 or TRBD2 (5 bases each). Germline V CDR1 and CDR2: MNHEY, SVGEGT. The germline V and J ends were trimmed by 6 bases and 12 bases, with 12 bases remaining between them. This CDR3 has 11 residues. CDR3 in amino acids: CASSHGGGQFF. The CDR3 DNA follows: TGTGCCAGCAGCCATGGTGGGGGGCAGTTCTTC.

The V gene is TRBV6-2 or TRBV6-3, the J gene TRBJ2-7; 8 bases agree with TRBD1. J was trimmed by 1 base and V by 6 bases; bases with no gene match: 8. The germline V gene encodes CDR1 MNHEY and CDR2 SVGEGT. This CDR3 spans 15 amino acids. The CDR3 spells CASRNQGAFSYEQYF. The CDR3, as DNA: TGTGCCAGCAGAAATCAGGGGGCGTTTTCCTACGAGCAGTACTTC.

This clonotype was counted a few times. CDR3 in DNA: TGTGCCAGCAGCCTGGGACAGGTTCCCTACGAGCAGTACTTC. Translated: CASSLGQVPYEQYF. The genes are TRBV12-3 or TRBV12-4 and TRBJ2-7, with 8 bases lining up with TRBD1. V trimming: 6 bases; J trimming: 2 bases; junction bases outside the gene matches: 6. The CDR3 runs 14 residues.

This chain connects TRBV4-3 to TRBJ2-1, with 8 bases matching TRBD2. CDR3 length: 17 residues. Trimming took 0 bases from V and 2 from J; bases not matched to a gene: 6. Germline lookup yields CDR1 LGHNA and CDR2 YSLEER. The CDR3 here is CASSQETPAGAYNEQFF. The CDR3, as DNA: TGCGCCAGCAGCCAAGAAACCCCAGCGGGGGCCTACAATGAGCAGTTCTTC.

The sample holds many counts of this clonotype. The chain is built from TRBV12-3 or TRBV12-4 and TRBJ1-2; D is ambiguous. This CDR3 spans 17 amino acids. V shed 5 bases and J shed 2 bases, with 21 bases lying between them. DNA of the CDR3: TGTGCCAGCAGTGCCGACACCTTCATAGGGAGGAACTATGGCTACACCTTC. Encoded protein: CASSADTFIGRNYGYTF.

The genes are TRBV20-1 and TRBJ2-7; 8 bases map to TRBD2. The CDR3 has 13 amino acids. Germline lookup yields CDR1 DFQATT and CDR2 SNEGSKA (reference sequence). V trimming: 3 bases; J trimming: 4 bases; junction bases outside the gene matches: 5. The CDR3 DNA is TGCAGTGCTAGTCTTGGGACTAGTTACGAGCAGTACTTC. It codes for CSASLGTSYEQYF.